This T cell receptor (beta chain) was captured in a study of shared clonotypes between healthy human individuals (dated by TCRdb to about 2020). Study-wide context: A few men and two women, aged 18 to 49 years, made up the cohort. Per donor, three plates each were used for CD4 naive and CD4 memory, two for CD8 naive, and one for CD8 memory. The study deeply sequenced blood TCR repertoires of about 5 healthy adults to estimate repertoire size and the extent of clonotype sharing between individuals. Libraries were prepared and TCR repertoires were sequenced by different laboratories using diverse techniques, in order to increase sequencing depth and limit assay-specific biases. Leukapheresis yielded between about 0.85 and 9 billion PBMCs per donor. Overall study outcomes, separate from this receptor: Compared with non-shared clonotypes, the clonotypes found in all four sorted-subset donors had higher generation probabilities. The genetic and exposure-history diversity represented was limited by the small number of donors. Sampling was restricted to blood, and TCR repertoires in tissues likely differ from the TCR repertoires found in blood. Pairwise subsampling led to the expectation that sequencing depth would affect the degree of clonotype sharing among donors. Sharing across a few donors was observed for about 4.8% of naive CD4, about 3.2% of naive CD8, over 2% of memory CD4, and about 0.39% of memory CD8 clonotypes. Naive subsets generally had larger estimated clonotype richness than memory subsets did. Incomplete sequencing was indicated by rarefaction of sorted-subset datasets, despite the large sequencing depth.

V is pared back by 7 bases and J by 0 bases, with 16 bases lying between the germline termini. The cysteine opens and the phenylalanine closes a CDR3 of 15 amino acids. CDR3 DNA only is kept here, 45 bases in frame from base 1. The germline V gene specifies MNHEY as CDR1 and SVGAGI as CDR2. The donors were healthy, HIV-negative adults who had no recently reported acute infections or vaccinations. Every donor was a Caucasian adult residing in Nashville, Tennessee, USA. Magnetic negative selection was used to enrich CD4+ T cells, after which naive cells were positively selected on CD45RA and the negative fraction became the memory subset. Blood was collected by leukapheresis, and PBMCs were isolated by Ficoll-Histopaque density gradient centrifugation and then cryopreserved in liquid nitrogen vapor phase. Analytical flow cytometry was used to check the purity and quantity of every magnetically sorted T cell population. Each sorted fraction had its genomic DNA isolated and then quantified by UV absorbance on a Nanodrop 2000c.

About this clone itself: Which antigen it targets is not known. The sample holds no much larger clone one base away, and base qualities are not on file.

Using the deep immunoSEQ assay, multiplex PCR amplified TCR CDR3 regions from genomic DNA. For each cell subset, the extracted genomic DNA was distributed evenly across all wells of several immunoSEQ 96-well plates, and each plate served as one replicate. For sorted subsets, approximately 190 ng genomic DNA, equal to 30,000 or so T cell genomes, was loaded into each replicate PCR. The purified libraries were quantified using a Qubit 3.0 fluorometer, sized with a Bioanalyzer 2100, and then quantified again using the KAPA Library Quantification kit. Every immunoSEQ 96-well plate was sequenced on a dedicated single-read 150-cycle Illumina NextSeq 550 flow cell. In the authors' own workflow: Because only junctional sequences without quality scores were contained in the immunoSEQ output, filtering matching that applied to full-length reads could not be performed. To assign V/J genes and CDR3, sequences were annotated against IMGT germline references using PyIR, a Python wrapper for IgBLAST v1.9. Reads with weak V/J assignments (E-value above 1e-6), missing CDR3, stop codons, out-of-frame junctions, or ambiguous translated residues were removed. V3J clonotypes were defined as sequences sharing an identical inferred V gene, J gene, and CDR3 amino acid sequence. Percentage overlap between repertoires was computed as shared unique clonotypes divided by the size of the smaller repertoire. Richness of each repertoire was evaluated using RTK rarefaction, the Chao1 estimator, and Recon v2.1 estimates of unobserved clonotypes. Generation probabilities were computed with OLGA for all TCRbeta clonotypes obtained by the gDNA method from a few donors. The source is immuneACCESS, and TCRdb retained only in-frame sequences with V and J called. Part of the clones is not carried over; for the studies checked, unresolved V genes explain less than half of this, and the remainder is unexplained. That table is the source of V, J and clone size, and D and trimming were worked out from the DNA. This sample comprises about 1.1 million clones, approximately 80% of them detected only once. The top ten clonotypes cover under 0.65% of the sample.

The V and J genes are TRBV6-5 and TRBJ2-7; the D gene cannot be named for sure. The sequence came from a man aged 18 to 30 in good health. Some clones in this sample may be carry-over from other donors' samples. Sample: memory CD4+ T cells from PBMCs. In the paper's terms, the cell subset or site label means: CD45RA-negative fraction. CDR3 reads: CASKRTRAPSYEQYF. At the DNA level, the sequence is TGTGCCAGCAAGCGAACCCGGGCACCCTCCTACGAGCAGTACTTC.